Listed below are T cell receptor beta chains from one sample, sequenced in a study of CD8+ T cells in alopecia areata. Profiling relied on immunoSEQ multiplex PCR, and the TCRdb table lists in-frame clones only, not all of them. Seen here are 90,000 to 130,000 clones, under 65% observed once, and the top ten hold 23%. The sample taken for sequencing was NKG2D-low CD8+ T cells sorted from blood. The receptor set was obtained from a human donor with alopecia areata. The CDR3 runs from the conserved cysteine through the conserved F or W.

v_gene: TRBV28; CDR3aa: CASSLRGYEQYF
v_gene: TRBV13; CDR3aa: CASSSLPGREIGETQYF
v_gene: TRBV7-8; CDR3aa: CASSFGANEQFF
v_gene: TRBV27; CDR3aa: CASRGGSMGNEQYF
v_gene: TRBV5-1; CDR3aa: CASTGGEWETQYF
v_gene: TRBV28; CDR3aa: CASTNYRDRGYEQYF
v_gene: TRBV28; CDR3aa: CASSDRGLGYTF
v_gene: TRBV10-3; CDR3aa: CAISDPGTSYEQYF
v_gene: TRBV29-1; CDR3aa: CSVIGTDAYEQYF
v_gene: TRBV5-1; CDR3aa: CASSLPPIDLYNEQFF
v_gene: TRBV5-6; CDR3aa: CASSAAGGASYEQYF
v_gene: TRBV4-1; CDR3aa: CASSQVLGDDGTHEQYF
v_gene: TRBV18; CDR3aa: CASSPGTWELFF
v_gene: TRBV14; CDR3aa: CASSQDRPSGYYNEQFF
v_gene: TRBV29-1; CDR3aa: CSVVYDSGELFF
v_gene: TRBV28; CDR3aa: CASRSTGQGSYEQYF
v_gene: TRBV4-1; CDR3aa: CASSQVRDRTYEQYF
v_gene: TRBV28; CDR3aa: CASSPLSSGRIPGETQYF
v_gene: TRBV9; CDR3aa: CASSVGAANSYEQYF
v_gene: TRBV28; CDR3aa: CASRKGTGAQFF
v_gene: TRBV10-3; CDR3aa: CAISARQAPPSYEQYF
v_gene: TRBV5-4; CDR3aa: CASSPGLAGEANTGELFF
v_gene: TRBV5-1; CDR3aa: CASSLLAGDYRRAKNIQYF
v_gene: TRBV27; CDR3aa: CASSLVGTTRADTQYF
v_gene: TRBV5-6; CDR3aa: CASTMMGGVGTDTQYF
v_gene: TRBV6-1; CDR3aa: CASDREVTGELFF
v_gene: TRBV19; CDR3aa: CASSMDRVATQYF